This T cell receptor (beta chain) came from a study of Graves' ophthalmopathy and Graves' hyperthyroidism (dated by TCRdb to 2016 to 2018). Context from the whole study: A patient counted as having stable hyperthyroidism if there was no progression to ophthalmopathy within 18 months of follow-up. The study used signatures of the TCR beta repertoire to tell Graves' ophthalmopathy apart from Graves' hyperthyroidism and to predict which patients would progress to ophthalmopathy. In total, 135 blood samples were TCR-sequenced: some 43 ophthalmopathy, approximately 80 hyperthyroidism and some 17 hyperthyroidism-to-ophthalmopathy patients. To explore V-J signatures that separate ophthalmopathy from hyperthyroidism, a discovery set of around 97 patients was enrolled, consisting of approximately 44 with ophthalmopathy and about 60 with stable hyperthyroidism. An independent validation cohort was composed of approximately 18 hyperthyroidism patients and 17 patients who later progressed from hyperthyroidism to ophthalmopathy. In several hyperthyroidism patients, the T-cell repertoires found in thyroid tissue were compared with those found in blood. Following sample collection, hyperthyroidism patients were given methimazole at a starting dose of 30 mg daily, and ophthalmopathy patients were given high-dose intravenous methylprednisolone.

Paper-wide results and their limitations: The 13-signature model separated ophthalmopathy from stable hyperthyroidism with roughly 90% sensitivity and about 81% specificity in cross-validation, and 80%/75% in the test set. Sample size was not predetermined statistically, and investigators were not blinded to group allocation. In validation, the model predicted ophthalmopathy progression with about 70% sensitivity and approximately 78% specificity; roughly eleven predicted patients were CT-confirmed with GO in a median of about 6.1 months. Most of the expanded thyroid clonotypes with a frequency above 0.001 were also detected in blood, and it was suggested that the thyroid immune response may be reflected by blood repertoires.

The hyperthyroidism patients were 18 to 65 years old and newly diagnosed, with a disease duration of less than 2 months. Patients with other autoimmune diseases, uncontrolled infections, pregnancy or lactation were excluded from the study. Clinical symptoms, serum thyroxine, TRAb, thyroid ultrasound and orbital computed tomography were used for diagnosis. Trizol reagent was used to extract the total RNA, and its quality was then checked on an Agilent 2100 Bioanalyzer. Trimming removed 4 bases from V and 0 bases from J, leaving 11 bases between the germline ends. CDR1 and CDR2, looked up from the germline V gene, are SGHRS and YFSETQ. The CDR3 sequence holds 16 residues, the cysteine and phenylalanine included. Of all the DNA, just the CDR3 is kept, 48 bases in frame from base 1. This clonotype was seen at least ten times. Its antigen is still unknown. No quality values exist for individual bases; no much larger clone is one base distant.

For repertoire sequencing, TCR beta CDR3 regions were amplified from RNA transcripts. A first-round RT-PCR used HTBI primers with the Qiagen OneStep RT-PCR kit, followed by a second-round multiplex PCR, size selection and purification. Libraries were sequenced on an Illumina HiSeq2000 using paired-end 100 bp reads. In the source study's methods: SOAPnuke was used for read processing, and reads with adapters, uncalled bases, a mean Phred below 15, or no exact constant-primer or identifier match were discarded. COPE v1.2.5 was used to merge high-quality paired reads. Each unique nucleotide sequence was treated as a clonotype, and MiTCR v1.1 was used to align the clonotypes to the IMGT TRB V, D and J references. Only V-J combinations with frequency above 0.0001 were analysed, covering around 99% of repertoires. A TCR clonal expansion and chaos score per V-J combination was defined as the ratio of F50 clonal expansion to chaos observed in the TCRdist matrix. Welch's t-statistics and random forest were used to reduce the features to around 13 V-J combinations, which were then used as input to a naive Bayes classifier. The similarity between thyroid and blood repertoires was quantified using the Morisita-Horn index. The public reads were reprocessed in TCRdb via fastp at Q25 and MiXCR, keeping in-frame beta chains. Each CDR3 protein gets just one entry, which takes the most common genes and DNA from the rows behind it. TCRdb's processing, not the authors', yielded these V and J calls. This sample holds around 1.1 million distinct CDR3 sequences; roughly 35% were observed only once. The ten largest make up around 10% of the sample.

The source of this sequence is an adult man with Graves' hyperthyroidism. This chain joins TRBV5-1 to TRBJ2-6; the best D guess is TRBD1, with 6 bases matching. The sequenced sample consisted of peripheral blood or thyroid tissue (not recorded which). The sequenced DNA is TGCGCCAGCAGCCGAGGACAGCGCTCTGGGGCCAACGTCCTGACTTTC. It encodes CASSRGQRSGANVLTF.